The subject of this entry is one TCR beta chain. The sample belongs to a study of blood T cell repertoires in COVID-19. Study-level background: In each case, the material was cDNA or gDNA derived from T cells, B-cell-depleted T cells, or PBMCs.

Sequencing used immunoSEQ multiplex PCR; TCRdb keeps in-frame clones, though not all of them. The sample lists 130,000 or so clones, roughly 88% seen once, with about 2% in the top ten. The receptor's source is a man between 65 and 85 years old with active COVID-19. Sample: peripheral blood.

The CDR3 coding sequence is TGTGCCAGTAGTATTGCCAGACAGGGGGCCAGGAGCTCCTATAATTCACCCCTCCACTTT. It specifies CASSIARQGARSSYNSPLHF. The V call is TRBV19, the J call TRBJ1-6; 10 positions agree with TRBD1. The CDR3 is made up of 20 amino acids. Germline V lookup: CDR1 LNHDA, CDR2 SQIVND (reference sequence). The V segment lost 3 bases and the J segment 0 bases; nucleotides outside the gene matches: 11.